This T cell receptor beta chain was recorded in a study of cytomegalovirus exposure and HLA in healthy donors. Study details: Out of about 180 million T cells, an earlier analysis found some 120 million unique TCR beta sequences in total. General observations from the study: A later analysis associated 15,000 to 20,000 TCR beta sequences with HLA alleles at a 0.05 false discovery rate.

For this clone: Its antigen is as yet unknown.

Germline loops: CDR1 SGHNT, CDR2 YYREEE (reference sequence). The CDR3 is 12 amino acids. V lost 0 bases and J 13 bases, leaving 10 bases between the germline ends. The PCR made use of 60 Vbeta and 13 Jbeta primers. The method was immunoSEQ multiplex PCR; TCRdb's version includes in-frame clones alone and lacks a portion of them. Of some 130,000 clones listed, roughly three quarters are singletons. Sequencing used PBMCs. The sequence was obtained from a man under 40 in good health and CMV-seronegative. The chain links TRBV5-4 to TRBJ2-2; possible D gene TRBD2, 5 bases. The CDR3 reads CASSLDGRGLFF. CDR3 coding DNA: TGTGCCAGCAGCTTGGATGGCCGGGGGCTGTTTTTT. The whole variable domain, remainder taken from reference TRBV5-4 and TRBJ2-2, is ETGVTQSPTHLIKTRGQQVTLRCSSQSGHNTVSWYQQALGQGPQFIFQYYREEENGRGNFPPRFSGLQFPNYSSELNVNALELDDSALYLCASSLDGRGLFFGEGSRLTVL.